Described below is a single T cell receptor beta chain sequence and its context. TCRdb keeps only in-frame clones here, not all; method: immunoSEQ multiplex PCR. The profile covers about 22,000 clones, with roughly 90% appearing a single time and almost 50% taken by the ten largest. This entry belongs to a study of OX40 agonist ivuxolimab in advanced cancers. CDR1 and CDR2 (germline): SGHRS, YFSETQ. This CDR3 comprises 15 residues. Trimming stripped 4 bases from V and 1 base from J, with 11 bases between. The sample here was CD4+ or CD8+ T cells sorted from blood, taken in a trial of the OX40 agonist ivuxolimab. The chain employs TRBV5-1 and TRBJ2-2, with D perhaps matching TRBD1 (5 bases). The clonotype comes from an adult with an advanced solid tumor such as melanoma, head and neck, liver or kidney cancer. The chain's CDR3 is CASSAGHRNTGELFF. The CDR3 nucleotides read TGCGCCAGCAGCGCAGGACACAGGAACACCGGGGAGCTGTTTTTT.